This TCR beta chain stems from a study of spatial heterogeneity in lung cancer (dated by TCRdb to the late 2010s). Concerning the study at large: Beta-chain transcripts were consistently detected in greater numbers than alpha-chain transcripts, which likely reflects a higher abundance of beta-chain transcripts. In the raw uncorrected reads, each unique combination of TCR and UMI appeared more than ten times on average. In non-small cell lung cancer, the study made a quantitative comparison of TCR alpha and beta repertoires among multiple tumor regions, matched nontumor lung and blood. In tumor regions, TCR transcript counts showed a strong correlation with a T cell transcriptional module score from matched bulk RNA-seq. Both alpha and beta chains were TCR-sequenced in samples taken at surgery, namely 220 tumor regions, around 70 matched nontumor lung samples and about 54 PBMC samples. TCR repertoire features were related to nonsynonymous mutation counts determined by whole-exome sequencing of tumor tissue. The research as a whole found: The tumor nonsynonymous mutation count correlated with the number of expanded intratumoral alpha and beta TCRs. TCR-seq coverage of tumor T cells was estimated at only 7% to 8.5% for alpha chains and about 13% for beta chains. Counts of ubiquitous and regional expanded TCRs correlated with counts of ubiquitous and regional nonsynonymous mutations, respectively. Additional single-cell paired TCR alpha and beta sequencing was considered necessary to confirm, at a functional level, the hypothesis that regional TCRs recognize regional mutations.

This clonotype appeared a few times. Its antigen target is currently unknown. Base qualities were left out, and no much larger clone turns up one base away. This beta chain is off target for a library built for alpha chains, so its abundance means little. CDR1 SGHTA and CDR2 FQGNSA are derived from the germline V gene. The cysteine opens and the phenylalanine closes a CDR3 of 14 amino acids. Solely the CDR3 DNA is kept, with 42 bases framed from the first base. Trimming removed 5 bases from V and 7 bases from J; the gene matches leave 11 bases unexplained. The sample's time point label, decoded: sample taken at primary tumor resection. Donors were some 78 patients with early-stage, untreated non-small cell lung cancer from the lung TRACERx cohort. Without any cell sorting, TCR sequencing was performed on whole RNA extracted either from tumor and nontumor lung tissue or from cryopreserved PBMC samples. Only patients for whom sufficient RNA was available from at least two tumor regions were selected for TCR sequencing. Before being selected, tumor and adjacent nontumor lung specimens were reviewed by a lung pathologist.

Library preparation employed 5' RACE. Reads for this sample came from a NextSeq 500. The TCR library protocol attached a unique molecular identifier to each TCR cDNA molecule to allow correction of PCR and sequencing errors. Regarding the original processing steps: TCR identification, UMI-based error correction and CDR3 extraction were all carried out with Decombinator tools. Expanded TCRs were defined as those above a frequency of 2 per 1,000, corresponding to the top 1% of the tumor frequency distribution. Expanded tumor TCRs were classed as regional if statistically deemed absent (corrected P<0.05) from at least one tumor region, otherwise ubiquitous. Renyi diversity was computed with the R vegan package after each repertoire had been subsampled 100 times to 5,000 TCRs. CDR3 similarity networks were constructed using string-kernel similarity of amino acid triplets, with links drawn between CDR3s whose pairwise similarity was above 0.82. TCRdb reprocessed the public reads (quality trimming at Q25 with fastp, clone calling with MiXCR) and kept in-frame beta chains. Each entry is one CDR3 protein sequence, shown with its most common DNA and genes. What appears here as the V and J calls and clone size reflects TCRdb's work, not the paper's. The sample profile shows some 11,000 distinct CDR3 sequences; 7.9% of them were found once. The ten largest clones represent approximately 20% of the sample.

Recombination connected TRBV7-2 to TRBJ2-7; 7 of the junction bases match TRBD1. Sequenced material: lung tumor tissue, taken at surgery. The sequence derives from a female donor with early-stage non-small cell lung cancer. The CDR3 loop reads CASSIRTGAREQYF. The sequenced DNA is TGTGCCAGCAGCATACGGACAGGAGCCCGGGAGCAGTACTTC. Reference TRBV7-2 and TRBJ2-7 genes cover what lies past the CDR3, so the full variable domain is GAGVSQSPSNKVTEKGKDVELRCDPISGHTALYWYRQSLGQGLEFLIYFQGNSAPDKSGLPSDRFSAERTGGSVSTLTIQRTQQEDSAVYLCASSIRTGAREQYFGPGTRLTVT.